The rows below give T cell receptor beta chains drawn from one sample of a study of cytomegalovirus exposure and HLA in healthy donors. The data were produced by immunoSEQ multiplex PCR, yet TCRdb's version contains in-frame clones alone and is incomplete. The data show approximately 240,000 clones, around 80% seen once. Input material: PBMCs. The receptors come from a woman between 35 and 50 years old in good health and CMV-seronegative. Both conserved end residues are part of each CDR3. Some rows have no size entry. The others give once, few or many, or a class for an expanded clone.

J gene	V gene	clone size	CDR3 protein
TRBJ1-6	TRBV6-5	NA	CASSLDRDGSPLHF
TRBJ2-3	TRBV6-1	NA	CASSEMVGGRATDTQYF
TRBJ1-5	TRBV2	NA	CASSELGRGGQPQHF
TRBJ1-1	TRBV28	NA	CASSYTPRGLDEAFF
TRBJ2-7	TRBV6-6	NA	CASSVIARYEQYF
TRBJ2-6	TRBV5-1	few	CASSQTGSGANVLTF
TRBJ2-7	TRBV11-3	NA	CASSQDSYGQYF
TRBJ2-7	TRBV7-9	NA	CASSPGQGVYEQYF
TRBJ1-2	TRBV7-8	NA	CASTLRDRASNYGYTF
TRBJ2-6	TRBV19	few	CASSDTGGTGANVLTF
TRBJ1-4	TRBV30	NA	CAWSKTNRDKESF
TRBJ2-5	TRBV7-2	NA	CASSLQGAGLETQYF
TRBJ1-2	TRBV29-1	NA	CSVVSPGGYTF
TRBJ2-5	TRBV5-1	NA	CASSIYRDTQETQYF
TRBJ1-2	TRBV5-1	NA	CASSFLQGNYGYTF